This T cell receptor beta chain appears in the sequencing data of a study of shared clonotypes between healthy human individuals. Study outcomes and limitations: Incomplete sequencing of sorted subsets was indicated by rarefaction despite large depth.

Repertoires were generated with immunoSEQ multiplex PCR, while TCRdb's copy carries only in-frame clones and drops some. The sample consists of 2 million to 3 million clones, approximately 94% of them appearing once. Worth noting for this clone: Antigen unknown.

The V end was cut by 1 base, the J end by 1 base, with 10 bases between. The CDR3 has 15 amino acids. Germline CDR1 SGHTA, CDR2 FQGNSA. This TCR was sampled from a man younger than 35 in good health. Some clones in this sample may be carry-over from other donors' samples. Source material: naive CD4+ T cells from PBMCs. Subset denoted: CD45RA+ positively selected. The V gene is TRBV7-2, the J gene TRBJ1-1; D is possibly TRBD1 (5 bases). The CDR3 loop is CASSLVRQGNTEAFF. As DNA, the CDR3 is TGTGCCAGCAGCTTAGTAAGGCAGGGGAACACTGAAGCTTTCTTT.